The clone carrying this T cell receptor beta chain was seen only a few times. Antigen: not known. The sample originates from a study of a mutant IDH1 vaccine in newly diagnosed glioma. About the research overall: Vaccination started 4-6 weeks after radiotherapy alone, or with temozolomide cycles.

TCRdb keeps only in-frame clones here, not all; method: immunoSEQ multiplex PCR. The table records approximately 60,000 clones, 82% of them present only once. Findings of the study overall: Vaccine-induced immune responses occurred in less than 95% of patients.

Time point indicated: week 5, during vaccination. The study gave 300 ug of mutant IDH1 20-mer peptide per vaccine dose, with topical imiquimod. CDR3 length equals 14 residues. Deletions cut 2 bases from V and 1 base from J, with 9 bases between. Germline CDR1 is GTSNPN and CDR2 is SVGIG (reference sequence). The chain carries TRBV30 and TRBJ1-5; D may be TRBD1 (6 bases). The sequence was collected from a woman aged 18 to 35 with glioma. Some clones in this sample may be carry-over from other donors' samples. The source material was PBMCs, sampled from a glioma patient whose treatment included an IDH1 peptide vaccine. The DNA of the CDR3 is TGTGCCTGGAGTTCCGGGACAAGCAATCAGCCCCAGCATTTT. This gives the protein CAWSSGTSNQPQHF.